This is a list of T cell receptor beta chains from one sample in a study of beta chain features in type 1 diabetes. Data came from immunoSEQ multiplex PCR; TCRdb stores just in-frame clones and leaves some out. In the table there are 300,000 to 400,000 clones, 8% of which are singletons. The sample consisted of central memory CD4+ T cells from blood. The source is a woman under 30 in good health. Both conserved end residues are part of each CDR3. A D gene is named only where the DNA matches it firmly. For some rows the clone size is stated as once, few or many, or as a class when expanded; others skip it.

>few|TRBV7-2|-|TRBJ2-3
TGTGCCAGCAGCTTATCAATAGCGGACACAGATACGCAGTATTTT
CASSLSIADTDTQYF
>many|TRBV4-3|-|TRBJ2-6
TGCGCCAGCAGCCAAGTTACGGCAGGGGCCAACGTCCTGACTTTC
CASSQVTAGANVLTF
>many|TRBV4-3|TRBD2|TRBJ2-2
TGCGCCAGCAGCCAAGACGCTAGCGGCACCGGGGAGCTGTTTTTT
CASSQDASGTGELFF
>few|TRBV29-1|-|TRBJ2-1
TGCAGCTCCTCTCAGGGTATTTCCTACAATGAGCAGTTCTTC
CSSSQGISYNEQFF
>-|TRBV27|-|TRBJ1-1
TGTGCCAGCAGTTTTAAGATGAACACTGAAGCTTTCTTT
CASSFKMNTEAFF
>-|TRBV4-3|-|TRBJ1-4
TGCGCCAGCAGCCGGGACCAGAGACACAATGAAAAACTGTTTTTT
CASSRDQRHNEKLFF
>few|TRBV28|TRBD2|TRBJ2-1
TGTGCCAGCAGTCCTCAATTTAGCGGGAGAGGACGCTCGCAGTTCTTC
CASSPQFSGRGRSQFF
>few|TRBV6-6|TRBD1|TRBJ2-1
TGTGCCAGCAGTGGCTCCGGGACAGGTCACAATGAGCAGTTCTTC
CASSGSGTGHNEQFF
>-|TRBV7-9|-|TRBJ1-5
TGTGCCAGCAGCCCAAGCTTGTCCAATCAGCCCCAGCATTTT
CASSPSLSNQPQHF
>few|TRBV6-1|-|TRBJ1-4
TGTGCCAGCAGTGCGGGACGAGGACTTACTAATGAAAAACTGTTTTTT
CASSAGRGLTNEKLFF
>few|TRBV28|-|TRBJ1-2
TGTGCCAGCAGTTTCGGCAGGGGCTATGGCTACACCTTC
CASSFGRGYGYTF
>-|TRBV7-8|TRBD2|TRBJ2-7
TGTGCCAGCAGCTTAGCGGGACTAGCTCTTGTCGAGCAGTACTTC
CASSLAGLALVEQYF
>few|TRBV5-1|TRBD2|TRBJ2-3
TGCGCCAGCAGCTTGAGGTCTAGCGGGAGCAACACGCAGTATTTT
CASSLRSSGSNTQYF
>-|TRBV5-6|TRBD1|TRBJ1-2
TGTGCCAGCAGCCCGCGGACAGGGGGAAACTATGGCTACACCTTC
CASSPRTGGNYGYTF
>many|TRBV4-2|-|TRBJ1-5
TGTGCCAGCAGCCAAGAACCGGATCAGCCCCAGCATTTT
CASSQEPDQPQHF
>few|TRBV20-1|-|TRBJ2-1
TGCAGTGCTAGGTTGGATGAGCAGTTCTTC
CSARLDEQFF
>many|TRBV28|TRBD2|TRBJ2-7
TGTGCCAGCAGACCCGCGACTAGCGGGAGTCAAGAGCAGTACTTC
CASRPATSGSQEQYF
>-|TRBV7-8|TRBD2|TRBJ2-7
TGTGCCAGCAGCTTCATAGCGGGAGTATCCTACGAGCAGTACTTC
CASSFIAGVSYEQYF
>-|TRBV9|-|TRBJ2-7
TGTGCCAGCAGCGTAGAAGCCCTCTCCTACGAGCAGTACTTC
CASSVEALSYEQYF
>many|TRBV5-4|-|TRBJ2-4
TGTGCCAGCAGCATGCCAGGTTTAGCCAAAAACATTCAGTACTTC
CASSMPGLAKNIQYF
>many|TRBV14|-|TRBJ1-1
TGTGCCAGCAGCCCGCAGAAGAACACTGAAGCTTTCTTT
CASSPQKNTEAFF
>few|TRBV9|TRBD2|TRBJ2-1
TGTGCCAGCAGCGTTAGGGGCGGGAGTTACAATGAGCAGTTCTTC
CASSVRGGSYNEQFF
>many|TRBV25-1|-|TRBJ2-7
TGTGCCAGCAGTGAATCGGAGGGCGAGGGCTACGAGCAGTACTTC
CASSESEGEGYEQYF
>-|TRBV19|-|TRBJ2-3
TGTGCCAGTAGTATTTCTTGGAATACGCAGTATTTT
CASSISWNTQYF
>-|TRBV7-9|-|TRBJ2-1
TGTGCCAGCAGCCCCTTAGCGAATGAGCAGTTCTTC
CASSPLANEQFF
>few|TRBV5-1|-|TRBJ1-2
TGCGCCAGCAGCTTGACCCCCGCGAATGGCTACACCTTC
CASSLTPANGYTF
>many|TRBV7-9|-|TRBJ1-5
TGTGCCAGCTCGGATAGCAGAGGGCCCCAGCATTTT
CASSDSRGPQHF
>few|TRBV6-4|-|TRBJ2-2
TGTGCCAGCAGTGACAGGGCTACCGGGGAGCTGTTTTTT
CASSDRATGELFF
>few|TRBV11-2|TRBD1|TRBJ2-3
TGTGCCAGCAGCTTTGGGACAGGGCAAGATACGCAGTATTTT
CASSFGTGQDTQYF
>-|TRBV6-6|TRBD1|TRBJ1-2
TGTGCCAGCAGTACCTCCGGGGACAGGACCTATGGCTACACCTTC
CASSTSGDRTYGYTF
>-|TRBV27|-|TRBJ1-1
TGTGCCAGCAGTTTAAGAGGAATCGGGGCTGAAGCTTTCTTT
CASSLRGIGAEAFF
>-|TRBV5-6|TRBD1|TRBJ2-1
TGTGCCAGCAGCGGGGGACAGGGGTCGTATGAGCAGTTCTTC
CASSGGQGSYEQFF
>few|TRBV4-3|TRBD2|TRBJ2-1
TGCGCCAGCAGCCAAGAGCGGGAGGGATACAATGAGCAGTTCTTC
CASSQEREGYNEQFF
>many|TRBV18|-|TRBJ2-7
TGTGCCAGCTCACCACTAGGTACTCGGCGGGAGCAGTACTTC
CASSPLGTRREQYF
>-|TRBV28|TRBD1|TRBJ1-2
TGTGCCAGCAGACCAGGGGGTTTTAACTATGGCTACACCTTC
CASRPGGFNYGYTF
>-|TRBV4-3|-|TRBJ2-7
TGCGCCAGCAGCCAATTTCTGCGGGACTCCTACGAGCAGTACTTC
CASSQFLRDSYEQYF
>few|TRBV7-9|TRBD2|TRBJ2-1
TGTGCCAGCAGCCCCCAATTAGCGGGACCAAAATACAATGAGCAGTTCTTC
CASSPQLAGPKYNEQFF
>-|TRBV7-3|TRBD2|TRBJ2-2
TGTGCCAGCAGCCCCGGGACTAGGAACACCGGGGAGCTGTTTTTT
CASSPGTRNTGELFF
>-|TRBV6-5|-|TRBJ2-2
TGTGCCAGTGCGCCGCATAACACCGGGGAGCTGTTTTTT
CASAPHNTGELFF
>-|TRBV2|-|TRBJ1-2
TGTGCCAGCAGTGAAGCGGGCAAGCACTTC
CASSEAGKHF
>few|TRBV7-3|-|TRBJ2-5
TGTGCCAGCAGCCGAGGGAGAGAAGAGACCCAGTACTTC
CASSRGREETQYF
>few|TRBV19|-|TRBJ2-4
TGTGCCAGTAGTTACCAGGGTTCCAAAAACATTCAGTACTTC
CASSYQGSKNIQYF
>few|TRBV5-8|-|TRBJ2-5
TGTGCCAGTACTCGTGGATCGTACCAAGAGACCCAGTACTTC
CASTRGSYQETQYF
>few|TRBV7-8|-|TRBJ2-2
TGTGCCAGCAGCCCAAGAGGTACTCAAACCGGGGAGCTGTTTTTT
CASSPRGTQTGELFF
>-|TRBV11-1|TRBD1|TRBJ2-1
TGTGCCAGCAGCTTACCCGGACAGGCCACTTCCTACAATGAGCAGTTCTTC
CASSLPGQATSYNEQFF
>-|TRBV28|TRBD2|TRBJ2-5
TGTGCCAGCAGTCCCAGCGGGAGAGGTGAGACCCAGTACTTC
CASSPSGRGETQYF
>-|TRBV28|-|TRBJ1-2
TGTGCCAGCAGTTTGGAGAGTGGCTACACCTTC
CASSLESGYTF
>few|TRBV7-8|TRBD2|TRBJ2-1
TGTGCCAGCAGACCTCCTAGCGGCCAGGACTCCTACAATGAGCAGTTCTTC
CASRPPSGQDSYNEQFF
>-|TRBV27|TRBD2|TRBJ2-2
TGTGCCAGCAGTCCAGGGACTAGCGGGAGCGGCCGGGAGCTGTTTTTT
CASSPGTSGSGRELFF
>many|TRBV9|TRBD2|TRBJ2-4
TGTGCCAGCAGCGTAGTGTCTGGGGGGGAACAACGCTTC
CASSVVSGGEQRF
>many|TRBV29-1|-|TRBJ2-6
TGCAGCGTAGTAGGTCCAAGCCCCTCTGGGGCCAACGTCCTGACTTTC
CSVVGPSPSGANVLTF
>-|TRBV6-1|-|TRBJ1-4
TGTGCCAGCGGCCTTTTAGGGATGACTAATGAAAAACTGTTTTTT
CASGLLGMTNEKLFF
>few|TRBV5-1|-|TRBJ1-4
TGCGCCAGCAGCTTGCAGGGGCCTAATGAAAAACTGTTTTTT
CASSLQGPNEKLFF
>-|TRBV14|TRBD1|TRBJ2-5
TGTGCCAGCAGCCCGATCGCAACGGGACAGGGATACTTC
CASSPIATGQGYF